Listed here is a single T cell receptor beta chain. Its antigen remains unidentified. Amplification of TCR beta CDR3 regions used RNA as the template. The HTBI primer set was used in a first-round RT-PCR of the TCR CDR3. TCRdb ran MiXCR on the multiplex PCR reads and lists one entry per CDR3 protein. Of about 380,000 distinct CDR3 sequences in the sample, about 15% were seen once. PBMCs stemmed from 8.5 to 10 ml fresh peripheral blood. Trimming took 7 bases from V and 1 from J, leaving 11 bases between them. CDR1 is MNHNS, CDR2 SASEGT, per germline. CDR3 length equals 13 residues. The sample originates from a study of T cells in Graves' hyperthyroidism and ophthalmopathy. Study observations and caveats: The blood repertoire included most of the expanded thyroid clonotypes above 0.001.

The receptor's source is a woman aged 55-70 years with Graves' hyperthyroidism. The sequenced material came from blood. The chain uses TRBV6-1 and TRBJ2-7, with D uncertain. Written as DNA, the CDR3 is TGTGCCAGCATCCGAGCCGCGTCCTACGAGCAGTACTTC. Protein product: CASIRAASYEQYF.